Listed here is a single T cell receptor (beta chain). Its cognate antigen is unknown. The source of the sample is a study of cytomegalovirus exposure and HLA in healthy donors. Study overall: Among 398 genotyped donors, around 77% fell in the Caucasian-associated ancestry cluster.

The CDR3 sequence is 13 residues long. V lost 7 bases to trimming and J lost 4 bases, with 17 bases between them. CDR1 SQVTM and CDR2 ANQGSEA come from the germline V gene. General study results and limits: Apart from CMV serostatus, no immune exposure information was available. Earlier analysis found most TCR beta V segments productive about 87% or about 30% of the time. In a later analysis, an Asian-associated ancestry cluster reportedly showed fewer N-insertions than the roughly 690-donor mean.

The PCR contained 60 Vbeta and 13 Jbeta primers. Some clones are missing from TCRdb's copy, which holds only in-frame ones; the method was immunoSEQ multiplex PCR. Of more than 150,000 clones in the sample, 84% were seen once. This chain joins TRBV29-1 and TRBJ2-7, with D possibly being TRBD2 (6 bases). The material sequenced was PBMCs. The source of this sequence is a boy aged 2-15 years in good health and CMV-seronegative. In DNA form, the CDR3 reads TGCAGCGGAGGGACTTCCGCGGGGTACGAGCAGTACTTC. Translating it yields CSGGTSAGYEQYF.